This T cell receptor (beta chain) derives from a study of identical twins (dated by TCRdb to the mid-2010s). Notes on the research overall: The study deep-sequenced TCR alpha and beta repertoires from monozygotic twins, unrelated adults of various ages and cord blood to test whether fetal clonotypes persist. Replicate twin experiments were performed at different times using different library preparation protocols to rule out contamination. What the study reported, not specific to this receptor: In beta out-of-frame sequences, excess twin sharing was weaker, because having fewer shared sequences lowered the signal-to-noise ratio. Conclusions relied on cross-sectional statistical analysis, since the same donors could not be followed over many years. Compared with coincidental sharing between unrelated individuals, out-of-frame TCR alpha sequences shared between twins had an excess of sequences with low generation probability. Recombination models systematically underestimated out-of-frame TCR alpha sharing in monozygotic twins but agreed with sharing between unrelated individuals. Invariant T cells such as MAIT and iNKT could partly confound zero-insertion analyses, though diverse VJ usage argued against this for most clonotypes. Fewer insertions were carried by abundant cord blood beta clonotypes, a similar but weaker trend appeared in young adult naive repertoires, and no such trend appeared in memory repertoires.

Every donor was a healthy Caucasian. Three pairs of female monozygotic twins, all aged roughly 18 to 29 years, were included in the twin cohort. Miltenyi CD45RO+ enrichment and human naive T-cell isolation kits were used to isolate memory (CD45RO+) and naive T cells from PBMC. This clonotype was detected ten times or more. Its antigen is unknown. No base-level quality is on record; no much larger clone is a single base apart. Reading the germline V gene gives CDR1 SGHDN and CDR2 FVKESK. Unmatched junction bases come to 9, with V trimmed by 5 bases and J by 5 bases. The CDR3 numbers 14 residues from cysteine through phenylalanine. The kept DNA is CDR3 alone, 42 bases in frame from the first base. The receptor library was made with 5' RACE. TCRdb records Illumina HiSeq 2000 as the sequencer. Template switching added a universal primer binding site, and the final cDNA carried a unique molecular identifier that allowed TCR cDNA molecules to be counted accurately. First-strand cDNA for TCR alpha and beta chains was synthesized from specific primers in the conserved constant-segment region. To control for contamination, every cDNA library carried two barcodes: a SMART-Mk sample barcode plus Illumina barcodes. Two successive PCR steps introduced TruSeq adapter sequences along with Illumina sample barcodes. The TCR alpha and beta cDNA libraries were sequenced on the Illumina HiSeq platform using custom primers. The authors processed their data as follows. MiGEC processed the raw reads to extract unique molecular identifiers, while MiXCR was used to determine the CDR3 positions. For each individual, recombination models were inferred using an EM algorithm with the repgenHMM and IGoR tools. Shared clonotype analysis was performed with the tcR package in R, normalizing sharing by the product of cloneset sizes. Out-of-frame nonproductive sequences were analyzed to study raw recombination free of thymic and clonal selection effects. The raw public data were reprocessed by TCRdb itself: fastp quality trimming at Q25, MiXCR clonotype calling, in-frame beta chains only. Rows are combined by CDR3 protein, so each entry shows the most common genes and DNA. These V and J calls derive from TCRdb rather than the authors' analysis. For this sample there are under 250,000 distinct CDR3 sequences; roughly 7.5% appear just once. About 1.8% of the sample is in the top ten clones.

These records were also assigned to another study, of yellow fever vaccine responses in identical twins. As described in the second report: According to the authors, the vaccine-induced T cell response in identical twins seemed to be partly convergent and partly specific to each individual. Focusing on identical twins, the study followed the T cell clones that responded to the vaccine, and did so with precision.

Sequenced sample: memory (CD45RO+) T cells sorted from blood. This specimen's cell subset or site label, interpreted: CD45RO+ enriched T cells. The clonotype comes from a young woman in good health. This receptor chain uses TRBV14 and TRBJ2-7; 7 of the junction bases match TRBD1. CDR3 loop: CASSLRDSRNEQYF. DNA sequence: TGTGCCAGCAGCTTACGGGACAGTCGGAACGAGCAGTACTTC. Extended through the reference TRBV14 and TRBJ2-7 proteins, this CDR3 yields the full variable domain: EAGVTQFPSHSVIEKGQTVTLRCDPISGHDNLYWYRRVMGKEIKFLLHFVKESKQDESGMPNNRFLAERTGGTYSTLKVQPAELEDSGVYFCASSLRDSRNEQYFGPGTRLTVT.